This T cell receptor (beta chain) was captured by sequencing in a study of metastatic and nonmetastatic thyroid tumors. None of the patients had undergone any treatment ahead of thyroid surgery. From the PCR reads, TCRdb re-called clones with MiXCR. The table has roughly 48,000 clones, roughly a fifth seen once. This clone was observed at least ten times. The CDR3 spans 15 residues. J gave up 1 base and V 4 bases, and 5 bases lay outside the gene matches. CDR1 is MDHEN, CDR2 SYDVKM, per germline. The sample was blood. The sequence was collected from a male donor with papillary thyroid cancer or a benign thyroid nodule (not recorded which). Some clones in this sample may be carry-over from other donors' samples. The chain employs TRBV28 and TRBJ1-2, with 8 bases lining up with TRBD1. The CDR3 loop reads CASSSWTGSNYGYTF. CDR3 nucleotides: TGTGCCAGCAGTTCCTGGACAGGGAGTAACTATGGCTACACCTTC.